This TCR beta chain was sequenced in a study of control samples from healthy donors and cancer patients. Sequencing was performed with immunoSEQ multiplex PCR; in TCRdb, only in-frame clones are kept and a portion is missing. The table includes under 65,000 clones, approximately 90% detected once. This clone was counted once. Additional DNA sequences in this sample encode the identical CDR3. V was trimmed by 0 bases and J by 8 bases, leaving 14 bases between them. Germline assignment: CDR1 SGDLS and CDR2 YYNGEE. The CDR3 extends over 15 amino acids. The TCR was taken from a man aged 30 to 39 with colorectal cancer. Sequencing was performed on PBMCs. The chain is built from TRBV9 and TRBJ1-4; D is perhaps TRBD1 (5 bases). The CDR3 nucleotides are TGTGCCAGCAGCGTAGGGGGCCGCGGGTGGGAAAAACTGTTTTTT. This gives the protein CASSVGGRGWEKLFF.